This record covers a single T cell receptor (beta chain). Those enrolled, adults aged 18 to 89 years, came from about two dozen US areas. The ends lost 1 base at V and 7 bases at J; junction bases unmatched: 7. The CDR3 length is 16 residues. The germline CDR1 and CDR2 sequences are MNHEY and SVGAGI. This entry is derived from a study of blood T cell repertoires in COVID-19. As for the study in general: Both acute and convalescent COVID-19 samples were obtained from the United States, Italy and Spain. Sources were T cells, B-cell-depleted T cells, or PBMCs; the material itself was cDNA or gDNA.

Per the study methods: For nucleated cells, counts were estimated from reference gene primer amplification. Repertoires were generated with immunoSEQ multiplex PCR, while TCRdb's copy carries only in-frame clones and drops some. D and trimming come from the DNA, and the V and J calls and clone size come from that table. This table holds about 330,000 clones, 80% to 90% found once. The sequencing sample was made of PBMCs or T cells enriched from blood (not recorded which). This clonotype was obtained from a man aged 30-40 years who had recovered from COVID-19. The chain uses TRBV6-5 and TRBJ1-6, with TRBD1 identical over 7 bases. CDR3 coding DNA: TGTGCCAGCAGTTACTATATGACAGGGCCCAATTCACCCCTCCACTTT. The encoded protein is CASSYYMTGPNSPLHF.